This is a list of T cell receptor beta chains from one sample in a study of identical twins. TCRdb called the 5' RACE reads again in MiXCR, with one record for every CDR3 protein. This sample yields roughly 1,500,000 distinct CDR3 sequences, of which around 33% are seen a single time; roughly 0.3% belongs to the top ten. The sequenced sample consisted of cord blood. The receptors shown here come from a newborn girl in good health. Each CDR3 is given with its conserved first and last residue. A D gene is named only where the DNA matches it firmly. The size of a clone is reported for some rows only, either as once, few or many, or as a class for expanded clones.

J	size	D	V	DNA	CDR3
TRBJ2-1	-	-	TRBV27	TGTGTCGGCACCCCAAACAAATATTACAATGAGCAGTTCTTC	CVGTPNKYYNEQFF
TRBJ1-1	-	-	TRBV12-3/TRBV12-4	TGTGCCAGCAGTTCTTCCCTCCTGTATGACACTGAAGCTTTCTTT	CASSSSLLYDTEAFF
TRBJ1-1	-	-	TRBV5-1	TGCGCCAGCAGCTTCTGGGAGGGACGGACTGAAGCTTTCTTT	CASSFWEGRTEAFF
TRBJ2-1	-	-	TRBV20-1	TGCAGTGCTACCCGACTATTACGGGGAGGCGAGCAGTTCTTC	CSATRLLRGGEQFF
TRBJ2-1	-	TRBD2	TRBV20-1	TGCAGTGCTAGAGAGCCTAGCGGGACCCTTTCCTACAATGAGCAGTTCTTC	CSAREPSGTLSYNEQFF
TRBJ2-1	-	-	TRBV28	TGTGCCAGCATAACCCGGGGGGACAGATCCTACAATGAGCAGTTCTTC	CASITRGDRSYNEQFF
TRBJ1-6	few	TRBD1	TRBV5-6	TGTGCCAGCAGCTTCGGGACAGGGGTTAATTCACCCCTCCACTTT	CASSFGTGVNSPLHF
TRBJ1-1	many	-	TRBV5-1	TGCGCCAGCAGCTTGGTGGCAGGGAGCACTGAAGCTTTCTTT	CASSLVAGSTEAFF
TRBJ1-6	-	-	TRBV18	TGTGCCAGCTCACCACTGCAGGATAAAGGTTCACCCCTCCACTTT	CASSPLQDKGSPLHF
TRBJ2-7	few	TRBD2	TRBV6-1	TGTGCCAGCTTACCGGGACTACCTTCCTACGAGCAGTACTTC	CASLPGLPSYEQYF
TRBJ2-1	-	-	TRBV20-1	TGCAGTGCCCCAAAACCCGGGACTGGCTACAATGAGCAGTTCTTC	CSAPKPGTGYNEQFF
TRBJ1-2	-	-	TRBV5-1	TGCGCCAGCAGCACCGACGGATCCTATGGCTACACCTTC	CASSTDGSYGYTF
TRBJ2-5	few	TRBD1	TRBV5-5	TGTGCCAGCATCCCGGGACAGGGTGAGGAGACCCAGTACTTC	CASIPGQGEETQYF
TRBJ2-2	-	TRBD2	TRBV7-6	TGTGCCAGCAGCCAAGGGACTAGCCTGAACACCGGGGAGCTGTTTTTT	CASSQGTSLNTGELFF
TRBJ2-2	-	TRBD2	TRBV7-2	TGTGCCAGCAGCCCGCGACTAGCCCCCGGGGAGCTGTTTTTT	CASSPRLAPGELFF
TRBJ1-2	-	-	TRBV9	TGCGCCCTGGGGGGCTACACCTTC	CALGGYTF
TRBJ1-3	-	TRBD1	TRBV25-1	TGTGCCAGCAGTTTCCCAACAGGGGCCCGAAACACCATATATTTT	CASSFPTGARNTIYF
TRBJ2-1	-	TRBD2	TRBV6-9	TGTGCCAGCAGTTATATGGCGGGACTAGCCTACAATGAGCAGTTCTTC	CASSYMAGLAYNEQFF
TRBJ2-3	many	TRBD2	TRBV4-2	TGTGCCAGCAGCTCGGGACTACCAGGGTCAGATACGCAGTATTTT	CASSSGLPGSDTQYF
TRBJ2-3	-	-	TRBV6-5	TGTGCCAGCGGGAAAAATAGCGGAATCACAGATACGCAGTATTTT	CASGKNSGITDTQYF
TRBJ2-7	-	-	TRBV6-5	TGTGCCAGCAGTTACGACAGGACCTACGAGCAGTACTTC	CASSYDRTYEQYF
TRBJ1-6	-	TRBD1	TRBV6-6	TGTGCCAGCAGTGCAACAGGGGGCGGGAAAAATTCACCCCTCCACTTT	CASSATGGGKNSPLHF
TRBJ2-7	-	-	TRBV28	TGTGCCAGCAGTTTGCGAGGGCTGGTCTACAATGAGCAGTACTTC	CASSLRGLVYNEQYF
TRBJ2-7	-	-	TRBV20-1	TGCAGTGCTAGCGCAGACAACCCACCCAACTACGAGCAGTACTTC	CSASADNPPNYEQYF
TRBJ2-2	-	TRBD1	TRBV12-3/TRBV12-4	TGTGCTAGCACCCTGAAGGCGGGACAGGGGGCCGGGGAGCTGTTTTTT	CASTLKAGQGAGELFF
TRBJ2-7	-	TRBD2	TRBV3-1	TGTGCCAGCAGCCAAGATCCCAGACTAGCGGGGTACGAGCAGTACTTC	CASSQDPRLAGYEQYF
TRBJ2-7	-	TRBD1	TRBV20-1	TGCAGTGCTCCTGGTAGGGGGGACAGGGCCTACGAGCAGTACTTC	CSAPGRGDRAYEQYF
TRBJ2-5	few	-	TRBV7-9	TGTGCCAGCAGCTTAGCCGAGAAAGAGACCCAGTACTTC	CASSLAEKETQYF
TRBJ2-2	-	TRBD1	TRBV12-3/TRBV12-4	TGTGCCAGCCGCTCGTCCAGGGACAGGTGGTTCGCCGGGGAGCTGTTTTTT	CASRSSRDRWFAGELFF
TRBJ2-7	few	TRBD2	TRBV6-1	TGTGCCAGCTGGGGGACTAGCGGGACCGAGCAGTACTTC	CASWGTSGTEQYF